Each of the 15 T cell receptor beta chains below was sequenced from the same sample in a study of blood T cell repertoires in COVID-19 (dated by TCRdb to about 2020). The library was obtained by the immunoSEQ multiplex PCR assay. TCRdb mirrors the immuneACCESS table, restricted to in-frame sequences. Some clones are absent from its copies; in checked studies, under half trace to an unresolved V gene, and the reason for the others is unknown. The sample table records some 71,000 clones; roughly 82% of these occur just once. The top ten clones comprise 20% to 25% of the sample. Sequencing was performed on peripheral blood. The source is a woman in her forties or fifties with acute or convalescent COVID-19.

V usage is TRBV10-2 and J usage is TRBJ1-5, with TRBD1 identical over 7 bases. This CDR3 is built from 14 residues. The junction had 4 bases not matched to a gene; V was cut back by 6 bases and J by 2 bases. In germline, CDR1 is WSHSY, CDR2 SAAADI. CDR3 in amino acids: CASRQGPGNQPQHF. For the CDR3, the DNA is TGCGCCAGCAGACAGGGGCCGGGCAATCAGCCCCAGCATTTT.

V and J are TRBV29-1 and TRBJ2-7; 11 bases fit TRBD1. The CDR3 is made up of 14 amino acids. Trimming took 3 bases from V and 6 from J; bases not matched to a gene: 7. CDR1 and CDR2 from the germline V gene are SQVTM and ANQGSEA. The CDR3 coding sequence is TGCAGCGTTGATCCGGGACAGGGGGTAGGCGAGCAGTACTTC. Encoded protein: CSVDPGQGVGEQYF.

This clone appeared a few times. The junction shows a germline mismatch at one end, possibly a read error. The chain carries TRBV27 and TRBJ1-1; maybe TRBD1 (6 bases). This CDR3 contains 14 residues. The germline V gene has CDR1 MNHEY and CDR2 SMNVEV (reference sequence). This chain's CDR3 is CASSLSRRTEGAFF. CDR3 nucleotides: TGTGCCAGCAGTCTATCCCGGAGGACAGAGGGAGCTTTCTTT.

The CDR3, as DNA: TGTGCCAGCAGCTTGGGGGCGGACTTGGACTACGAGCAGTACTTC. Its protein product is CASSLGADLDYEQYF. V usage is TRBV5-4 and J usage is TRBJ2-7, with D perhaps matching TRBD2 (5 bases). Germline assignment: CDR1 SGHNT and CDR2 YYREEE (reference sequence). Trimming shortened V by 0 bases and J by 3 bases, and 13 bases separated the two germline ends. CDR3 length equals 15 residues.

The rearrangement links TRBV29-1 to TRBJ2-5, with 7 bases fitting TRBD1. This CDR3 spans 13 amino acids. The germline gives CDR1 SQVTM, CDR2 ANQGSEA. V gave up 6 bases and J gave up 5 bases; unmatched junction bases: 9. CDR3 nucleotides: TGCAGCGTAGCGACAGGGACAATTGAGACCCAGTACTTC. This encodes CSVATGTIETQYF.

The chain couples TRBV7-6 to TRBJ2-5, with 12 bases lining up with TRBD2. The CDR3 runs 15 residues. Looked up from germline, CDR1 is SGHVS and CDR2 is FNYEAQ. Unmatched junction bases numbered 6, after V lost 5 bases and J lost 5 bases. CDR3 DNA: TGTGCCAGCAGCCCTCTAGCGGGGGGGTTCGAGACCCAGTACTTC. Its protein product is CASSPLAGGFETQYF. The full variable domain, with the rest looked up from reference TRBV7-6 and TRBJ2-5, is GAGVSQSPRYKVTKRGQDVALRCDPISGHVSLYWYRQALGQGPEFLTYFNYEAQQDKSGLPNDRFSAERPEGSISTLTIQRTEQRDSAMYRCASSPLAGGFETQYFGPGTRLLVL.

The V gene is TRBV19, the J gene TRBJ1-2; TRBD1 might be the D (5 bases). The germline V gene has CDR1 LNHDA and CDR2 SQIVND (reference sequence). This CDR3 is 15 amino acids long. V lost 4 bases and J 7 bases, leaving 19 bases between the germline ends. The CDR3 DNA reads as TGTGCCAGTAGTACCACCGACAGATCGTCTTCTGGCTACACCTTC. Protein product: CASSTTDRSSSGYTF.

J is TRBJ1-2 and V is TRBV18; 8 bases fit TRBD1. The germline V gene encodes CDR1 KGHSH and CDR2 LQKENI. J gave up 3 bases and V 4 bases, and 13 bases lay outside the gene matches. This CDR3 has 17 residues. The CDR3 protein is CASSLVPGQGMDYGYTF. CDR3 DNA sequence: TGTGCCAGCTCACTAGTCCCTGGACAGGGTATGGACTATGGCTACACCTTC. The full variable domain, with the rest looked up from reference TRBV18 and TRBJ1-2, is NAGVMQNPRHLVRRRGQEARLRCSPMKGHSHVYWYRQLPEEGLKFMVYLQKENIIDESGMPKERFSAEFPKEGPSILRIQQVVRGDSAAYFCASSLVPGQGMDYGYTFGSGTRLTVV.

The V and J genes are TRBV10-3 and TRBJ2-1, with 8 bases lining up with TRBD2. The germline V gene encodes CDR1 ENHRY and CDR2 SYGVKD. V dropped 7 bases and J dropped 4; count of bases not matched to a gene: 3. The CDR3 consists of 13 residues. In nucleotides, the CDR3 is TGTGCCATCACGGGGGGGATATACAATGAGCAGTTCTTC. Protein: CAITGGIYNEQFF.

The chain recombines TRBV4-1 with TRBJ2-3; TRBD2 agrees at 10 bases. Germline V gene sequence: CDR1 MGHRA, CDR2 YSYEKL. J lost 6 bases, V lost 4 bases, and 7 bases had no gene match. The CDR3 consists of 15 residues. CDR3 in amino acids: CASSLLAGGQDTQYF. CDR3 in DNA: TGCGCCAGCAGCCTTTTAGCGGGGGGCCAGGATACGCAGTATTTT.

The chain is built from TRBV5-6 and TRBJ2-1, with 7 nucleotides matching TRBD2. CDR3 length equals 15 residues. The germline CDR1 and CDR2 sequences are SGHDT and YYEEEE. J lost 7 bases, V lost 3 bases, and 10 bases had no gene match. The CDR3 loop reads CASSSNQRGWNEQFF. CDR3 nucleotides: TGTGCCAGCAGCTCCAACCAGCGGGGTTGGAATGAGCAGTTCTTC.

The genes are TRBV12-3 or TRBV12-4 and TRBJ2-2; a possible D gene is TRBD2 (6 bases). The CDR3 contains 13 residues. Trimming pared 6 bases from V and 6 bases from J, leaving 11 bases between. This CDR3 reads CASSQTSPGELFF. CDR3 in DNA: TGTGCCAGCAGCCAGACTAGTCCCGGGGAGCTGTTTTTT.

The chain joins TRBV4-1 to TRBJ2-5; the D gene is possibly TRBD1 (6 bases). V shed 0 bases and J shed 4 bases, with 24 bases lying between them. The CDR3 is 19 amino acids. The V gene's germline CDR1 is MGHRA and CDR2 YSYEKL. This chain's CDR3 is CASSQDGYRDTSVSETQYF. In nucleotides, the CDR3 is TGCGCCAGCAGCCAAGATGGGTACCGGGACACTTCGGTCTCAGAGACCCAGTACTTC.

This chain links TRBV23-1 with TRBJ2-7, with 9 bases fitting TRBD1. TRBV23-1 is an ORF, and what it does is uncertain. After removal of 6 bases from V and 6 bases from J, the junction contained 9 bases not matched to a gene. This CDR3 is 14 amino acids long. The CDR3 reads CASRSGQGLCEQYF. Written as DNA, the CDR3 is TGCGCCAGCAGGTCGGGACAGGGTTTATGCGAGCAGTACTTC.

This sequence joins TRBV24-1 and TRBJ1-2; 8 bases line up with TRBD1. The germline gives CDR1 KGHDR, CDR2 SFDVKD. J was trimmed by 4 bases and V by 3 bases; bases with no gene match: 9. CDR3 length: 16 amino acids. The CDR3 loop is CATSDARQGTSYGYTF. CDR3 DNA sequence: TGTGCCACCAGTGATGCGCGACAGGGGACAAGCTATGGCTACACCTTC.